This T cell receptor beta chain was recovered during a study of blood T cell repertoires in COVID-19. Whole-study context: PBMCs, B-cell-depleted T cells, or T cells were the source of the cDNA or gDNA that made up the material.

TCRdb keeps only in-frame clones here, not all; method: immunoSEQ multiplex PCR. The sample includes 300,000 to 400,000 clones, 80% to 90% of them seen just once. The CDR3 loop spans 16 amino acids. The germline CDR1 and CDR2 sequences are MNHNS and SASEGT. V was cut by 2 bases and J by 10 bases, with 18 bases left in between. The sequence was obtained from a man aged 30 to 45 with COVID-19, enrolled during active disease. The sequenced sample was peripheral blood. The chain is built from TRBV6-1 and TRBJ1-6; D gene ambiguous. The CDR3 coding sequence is TGTGCCAGCAGTGAATCGGATCGGGGAGTAAGCTCACCCCTCCACTTT. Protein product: CASSESDRGVSSPLHF.